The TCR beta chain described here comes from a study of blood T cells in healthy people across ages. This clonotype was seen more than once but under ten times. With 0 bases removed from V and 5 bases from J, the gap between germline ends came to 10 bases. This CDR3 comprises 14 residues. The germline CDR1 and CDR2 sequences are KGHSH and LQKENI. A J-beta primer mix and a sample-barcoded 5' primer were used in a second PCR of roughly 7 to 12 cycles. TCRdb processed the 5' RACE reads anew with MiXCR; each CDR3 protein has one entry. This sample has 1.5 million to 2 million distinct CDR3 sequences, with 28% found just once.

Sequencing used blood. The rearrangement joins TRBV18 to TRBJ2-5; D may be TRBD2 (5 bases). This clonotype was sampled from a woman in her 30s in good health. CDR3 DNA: TGTGCCAGCTCACCACCGGTCCAGCGGGAGACCCAGTACTTC. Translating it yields CASSPPVQRETQYF. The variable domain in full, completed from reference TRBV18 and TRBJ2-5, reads NAGVMQNPRHLVRRRGQEARLRCSPMKGHSHVYWYRQLPEEGLKFMVYLQKENIIDESGMPKERFSAEFPKEGPSILRIQQVVRGDSAAYFCASSPPVQRETQYFGPGTRLLVL.